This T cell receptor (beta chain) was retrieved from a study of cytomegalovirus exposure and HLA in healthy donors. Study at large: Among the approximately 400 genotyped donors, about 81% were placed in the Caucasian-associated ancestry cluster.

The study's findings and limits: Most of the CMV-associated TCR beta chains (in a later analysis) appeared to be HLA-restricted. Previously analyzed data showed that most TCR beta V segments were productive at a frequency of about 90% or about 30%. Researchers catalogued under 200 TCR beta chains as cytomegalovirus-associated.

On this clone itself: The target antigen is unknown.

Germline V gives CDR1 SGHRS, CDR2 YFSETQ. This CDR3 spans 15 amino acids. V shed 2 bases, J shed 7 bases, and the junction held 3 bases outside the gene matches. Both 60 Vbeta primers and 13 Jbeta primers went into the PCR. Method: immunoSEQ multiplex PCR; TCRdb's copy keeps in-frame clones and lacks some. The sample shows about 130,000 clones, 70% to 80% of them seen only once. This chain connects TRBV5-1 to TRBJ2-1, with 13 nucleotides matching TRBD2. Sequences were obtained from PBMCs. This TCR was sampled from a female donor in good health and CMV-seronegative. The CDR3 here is CASSFGTSGINEQFF. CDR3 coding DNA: TGCGCCAGCAGCTTTGGGACTAGCGGGATAAATGAGCAGTTCTTC.